The 27 T cell receptor beta chains below were found in one sample sequenced in a study of regulatory T cells in long-lasting Graves disease. Time point here: persistent/refractory GD, antithyroid drugs over 5 years with positive TRAb. The TCR library was prepared using RNA isolated from PBMCs. With iRepertoire HTBI primers and Arm-PCR of CDR3 regions, TCR beta libraries were built. TCRdb re-called the multiplex PCR reads with MiXCR, one entry per CDR3 protein. Here the sample spans hundreds of thousands of distinct CDR3 sequences, about 20% being singletons. Sequencing was performed on peripheral blood mononuclear cells (PBMCs), taken when the disease was refractory, from a patient treated with antithyroid drugs. The receptors here all came from a female donor with Graves disease.

This clonotype was seen more than once but under ten times. The chain combines TRBV7-2 with TRBJ1-5; D might be TRBD1 (6 bases). Germline-derived CDR1 and CDR2 are SGHTA and FQGNSA. The CDR3 has 14 amino acids. The germline V and J ends were trimmed by 5 bases and 7 bases, with 15 bases remaining between them. CDR3 sequence reads: CASSNDRMSQPQHF. DNA for the CDR3: TGTGCCAGCAGCAATGACAGGATGTCGCAGCCCCAGCATTTT.

This clonotype appeared many times. The chain uses TRBV6-5 and TRBJ1-1; no clear D gene. This CDR3 comprises 13 residues. Trimming removed 0 bases at V and 5 bases at J, with 7 bases between. Germline loops: CDR1 MNHEY, CDR2 SVGAGI. CDR3 coding DNA: TGTGCCAGCAGTTACTCGAGATGGACTGAAGCTTTCTTT. This gives the protein CASSYSRWTEAFF.

This clonotype was recorded a few times. The CDR3 sequence is CASSPTPSDTQYF. In DNA, the CDR3 is TGCGCCAGCAGCCCCACTCCCTCAGATACGCAGTATTTT. The rearrangement joins TRBV5-1 to TRBJ2-3; no reliable D call. Trimming cost V 4 bases and J 4 bases, with 10 bases left between them. The CDR3 runs to 13 residues. Germline CDR1 and CDR2: SGHRS and YFSETQ.

The genes are TRBV5-1 and TRBJ2-2, with 7 bases identical to TRBD1. Germline CDR1 reads SGHRS; CDR2 reads YFSETQ. This CDR3 has 15 residues. J was trimmed by 7 bases and V by 2 bases; bases with no gene match: 8. The CDR3 spells CASSFRQGQGGELFF. The CDR3 DNA sequence: TGCGCCAGCAGCTTTAGACAGGGTCAAGGCGGGGAGCTGTTTTTT.

This clonotype was counted once. The chain combines TRBV2 with TRBJ1-5; D is possibly TRBD1 (5 bases). The CDR3 covers 17 residues. The germline V gene has CDR1 SNHLY and CDR2 FYNNEI. V lost 6 bases, J lost 6 bases, and 24 bases lay in between. The DNA of the CDR3 is TGTGCCAGCAGGCATCCCGGAGGGGATCACCTAAGTCAGCCCCAGCATTTT. It codes for CASRHPGGDHLSQPQHF.

The V call is TRBV4-3, the J call TRBJ1-6, with 9 positions matching TRBD1. Looked up from germline, CDR1 is LGHNA and CDR2 is YSLEER. V shed 5 bases, J shed 7 bases, and the junction held 9 bases outside the gene matches. The CDR3 is 16 residues long. CDR3 protein: CASSYRGRVGNSPLHF. The CDR3 coding sequence is TGCGCCAGCAGCTACAGGGGGCGGGTTGGGAATTCACCCCTCCACTTT.

The rearrangement joins TRBV12-3 or TRBV12-4 to TRBJ1-6, with D possibly TRBD1 on 5 matching bases. V shed 3 bases and J shed 7 bases, with 7 bases lying between them. The CDR3 totals 13 residues. The CDR3, as DNA: TGTGCCAGCAGTTTGACAGAAAATTCACCCCTCCACTTT. This encodes CASSLTENSPLHF.

This clonotype was counted many times. This rearrangement joins TRBV28 to TRBJ1-1, with D uncertain. Trimming took off 3 bases at V and 5 bases at J, with 10 bases between the two ends. The CDR3 covers 13 residues. Germline V gene data show CDR1 as MDHEN and CDR2 as SYDVKM. The CDR3 reads CASSFFKKTEAFF. The CDR3 coding sequence is TGTGCCAGCAGTTTCTTCAAAAAAACTGAAGCTTTCTTT. Supplemented by reference TRBV28 and TRBJ1-1, the full variable domain reads DVKVTQSSRYLVKRTGEKVFLECVQDMDHENMFWYRQDPGLGLRLIYFSYDVKMKEKGDIPEGYSVSREKKERFSLILESASTNQTSMYLCASSFFKKTEAFFGQGTRLTVV.

This clonotype came up many times. The chain links TRBV4-1 to TRBJ2-2; 9 bases are shared with TRBD2. The germline V gene encodes CDR1 MGHRA and CDR2 YSYEKL. V lost 1 base, J lost 1 base, and 7 bases stayed unmatched. The length of the CDR3 is 18 residues. The CDR3 region is CASSQGTSALVNTGELFF. The CDR3 nucleotides are TGCGCCAGCAGCCAAGGGACTAGCGCCCTAGTGAACACCGGGGAGCTGTTTTTT.

This clonotype has a count of ten or more. This sequence joins TRBV6-2 or TRBV6-3 and TRBJ1-2; a weak D match, TRBD1 (6 bases). Trimming pared 0 bases from V and 5 bases from J, leaving 22 bases between. The CDR3 totals 18 residues. CDR1 and CDR2 (germline): MNHEY, SVGEGT. Here the CDR3 DNA reads TGTGCCAGCAGTTACTCGATAGGAGACAGGAAGTTTGGGTATGGCTACACCTTC. Amino acids: CASSYSIGDRKFGYGYTF.

In the case of this clonotype: The junction shows a germline mismatch at one end, possibly a read error. The rearrangement links TRBV7-7 to TRBJ2-1; D may be TRBD1 (6 bases). The CDR3 consists of 15 residues. Germline assignment: CDR1 SSHAT and CDR2 FNYEAQ (reference sequence). CDR3: CASSVDSSSHNEQFF. CDR3 coding DNA: TGTGCTAGCAGCGTGGACAGCAGCTCCCACAATGAGCAGTTCTTC.

This clonotype was found many times. V and J are TRBV6-5 and TRBJ2-5, with TRBD2 identical over 7 bases. This CDR3 has 16 residues. Trimming at V came to 0 bases and at J to 3 bases, leaving 7 bases not matched to a gene. CDR1 is MNHEY, CDR2 SVGAGI, per germline. The DNA of the CDR3 is TGTGCCAGCAGTTACTCGACCTTGCTAGCGGAAGAGACCCAGTACTTC. Translation: CASSYSTLLAEETQYF.

In this sample, this clonotype turned up many times. The chain combines TRBV12-3 or TRBV12-4 with TRBJ1-4; D is possibly TRBD1 (5 bases). The CDR3 is 15 residues long. Trimming removed 5 bases from V and 2 bases from J, with 12 bases in between. The CDR3 DNA reads TGTGCCAGCAGTAAACGGGGGGTCACTAATGAAAAACTGTTTTTT. It is translated as CASSKRGVTNEKLFF.

The sample holds a few counts of this clonotype. The chain carries TRBV27 and TRBJ1-5; 9 positions match TRBD1. The germline gives CDR1 MNHEY, CDR2 SMNVEV (reference sequence). Trimming at V came to 3 bases and at J to 3 bases, leaving 3 bases not matched to a gene. This CDR3 has 15 amino acids. The CDR3 loop is CASSFGQGFNQPQHF. CDR3 sequence (DNA): TGTGCCAGCAGTTTTGGACAGGGGTTCAATCAGCCCCAGCATTTT.

The rearrangement joins TRBV27 to TRBJ2-7; 8 bases map to TRBD2. Germline values: CDR1 MNHEY, CDR2 SMNVEV (reference sequence). The ends lost 3 bases at V and 7 bases at J; junction bases unmatched: 5. This CDR3 has 13 residues. The CDR3 loop reads CASSFSGIREQYF. The CDR3 coding sequence is TGTGCCAGCAGTTTTAGCGGGATTAGGGAGCAGTACTTC.

This clonotype has at least ten counts. V usage is TRBV7-9 and J usage is TRBJ1-2; a weak D match, TRBD1 (5 bases). V lost 2 bases and J lost 5, with 12 bases in between. The germline CDR1 and CDR2 sequences are SEHNR and FQNEAQ (reference sequence). This CDR3 spans 14 amino acids. Here the CDR3 DNA reads TGTGCCAGCAGCTTATACACCGGGGGGTATGGCTACACCTTC. This encodes CASSLYTGGYGYTF.

The table lists this clonotype with a few counts. The chain has TRBV12-3 or TRBV12-4 and TRBJ1-1; 8 bases align to TRBD1. This CDR3 spans 14 amino acids. Unmatched junction bases numbered 12, after V lost 8 bases and J lost 7 bases. CDR3 protein: CASGWTGRFLEAFF. The CDR3 nucleotides are TGTGCCAGCGGGTGGACAGGGCGGTTTCTTGAAGCTTTCTTT.

V is TRBV6-2 or TRBV6-3 and J is TRBJ1-2; a possible D gene is TRBD1 (5 bases). Trimming took off 5 bases at V and 4 bases at J, with 14 bases between the two ends. This CDR3 has 14 residues. Germline V gene lookup returns CDR1 MNHEY and CDR2 SVGEGT. In DNA form, the CDR3 reads TGTGCCAGCAGTGAAGGTGTAGGGGCCTATGGCTACACCTTC. Amino acids: CASSEGVGAYGYTF.

This clonotype was observed a few times. The chain links TRBV7-2 to TRBJ2-1, with D hard to call. The CDR3 runs to 16 residues. Trimming took off 0 bases at V and 3 bases at J, with 12 bases between the two ends. Germline lookup yields CDR1 SGHTA and CDR2 FQGNSA. CDR3 bases: TGTGCCAGCAGCTTAGCATCTGACCCCCGCTACAATGAGCAGTTCTTC. This encodes CASSLASDPRYNEQFF.

This clonotype was seen ten or more times. The rearrangement links TRBV28 to TRBJ2-7; 10 bases are a match to TRBD2. Losses at the gene ends were 6 bases for V and 5 bases for J; bases not matched to a gene: 7. Germline values: CDR1 MDHEN, CDR2 SYDVKM. The CDR3 totals 14 residues. In DNA, the CDR3 is TGTGCCAGCAGCCCCCTAGCGGGAGTTAACGAGCAGTACTTC. It encodes CASSPLAGVNEQYF.

V and J are TRBV2 and TRBJ2-5; TRBD2 is a possible D gene (6 bases). Germline loops: CDR1 SNHLY, CDR2 FYNNEI. V was shortened by 8 bases and J by 5 bases, with 12 bases between the two germline ends. The CDR3 is made up of 12 amino acids. The DNA of the CDR3 is TGTGCCAGCGGGGGGTCTGCGGAGACCCAGTACTTC. Its translation is CASGGSAETQYF.

In its sample, this clonotype was seen a few times. V and J are TRBV30 and TRBJ2-4, with D possibly TRBD1 on 6 matching bases. V lost 2 bases, J lost 2 bases, and 16 bases lay in between. Germline V gene sequence: CDR1 GTSNPN, CDR2 SVGIG (reference sequence). CDR3 size: 16 residues. In DNA form, the CDR3 reads TGTGCCTGGAGTCCGATAGGGGACATCACCAAAAACATTCAGTACTTC. This codes for CAWSPIGDITKNIQYF.

This clonotype was observed many times. V and J are TRBV2 and TRBJ1-2; the D is unclear. In germline, CDR1 is SNHLY, CDR2 FYNNEI. V lost 6 bases and J lost 4, with 12 bases in between. This CDR3 contains 13 residues. The CDR3 reads CASSQDGTYGYTF. DNA for the CDR3: TGTGCCAGCAGCCAGGACGGAACCTATGGCTACACCTTC.

This chain uses TRBV27 with TRBJ2-5; D perhaps matches TRBD1 (6 bases). The CDR3 consists of 15 residues. Germline V gene data show CDR1 as MNHEY and CDR2 as SMNVEV (reference sequence). Trimming removed 6 bases at V and 0 bases at J, with 14 bases between. The CDR3 loop is CASRGDTEYQETQYF. In nucleotides, the CDR3 is TGTGCCAGCAGAGGGGACACAGAGTACCAAGAGACCCAGTACTTC.

The V call is TRBV5-1, the J call TRBJ2-7; possibly TRBD1 for D (7 bases). V was shortened by 4 bases and J by 3 bases, with 14 bases between the two germline ends. The germline V gene has CDR1 SGHRS and CDR2 YFSETQ. This CDR3 spans 14 amino acids. This chain's CDR3 is CASSRGTDIYEQYF. CDR3 DNA: TGCGCCAGCAGCCGCGGGACAGATATCTACGAGCAGTACTTC.

This clonotype was counted many times. The chain is built from TRBV7-9 and TRBJ1-1; unclear D gene. CDR1 is SEHNR and CDR2 is FQNEAQ in the germline V gene (reference sequence). Trimming stripped 2 bases from V and 1 base from J, with 8 bases between. This CDR3 is built from 14 residues. In DNA form, the CDR3 reads TGTGCCAGCAGCTTACTGTCCGCGAACACTGAAGCTTTCTTT. Its protein product is CASSLLSANTEAFF.

This clonotype has at least ten counts. The chain links TRBV7-9 to TRBJ2-7, with TRBD2 identical over 8 bases. CDR3 length: 16 residues. Germline CDR1 is SEHNR and CDR2 is FQNEAQ (reference sequence). After removal of 5 bases from V and 6 bases from J, the junction contained 15 bases not matched to a gene. The CDR3 here is CASSPRQLAVGAEQYF. CDR3 in DNA: TGTGCCAGCAGCCCAAGACAACTAGCGGTTGGGGCCGAGCAGTACTTC. The whole variable domain, remainder taken from reference TRBV7-9 and TRBJ2-7, is DTGVSQNPRHKITKRGQNVTFRCDPISEHNRLYWYRQTLGQGPEFLTYFQNEAQLEKSRLLSDRFSAERPKGSFSTLEIQRTEQGDSAMYLCASSPRQLAVGAEQYFGPGTRLTVT.